Listed here are 22 T cell receptor beta chains from one sample, sequenced in a study of T cell responses to AZD1222 COVID-19 vaccine. Some clones are missing from TCRdb's copy, which holds only in-frame ones; the method was immunoSEQ multiplex PCR. Among approximately 140,000 clones listed, about 92% were seen once. The specimen comprised peripheral blood, sampled on day 0 of AZD1222 vaccination. The receptors here all came from an adult in good health.

This chain joins TRBV7-2 and TRBJ2-7; no clear D. Deletions cut 5 bases from V and 2 bases from J, with 10 bases between. Germline V gene lookup returns CDR1 SGHTA and CDR2 FQGNSA. The CDR3 is 13 amino acids. In DNA, the CDR3 is TGTGCCAGCAGCGTAGATCCCACCTACGAGCAGTACTTC. Residues: CASSVDPTYEQYF.

The J gene is TRBJ2-3, the V gene TRBV19, with TRBD1 matching 8 bases. The germline V gene encodes CDR1 LNHDA and CDR2 SQIVND (reference sequence). With V trimmed by 5 bases and J by 3 bases, 10 bases remained unmatched. The length of the CDR3 is 16 residues. Written as DNA, the CDR3 is TGTGCCAGTAGTCCCTCGGGACAGGTTTGGACAGATACGCAGTATTTT. This sequence encodes CASSPSGQVWTDTQYF.

This chain joins TRBV7-9 and TRBJ1-3; possible D gene TRBD1, 5 bases. This CDR3 is 16 amino acids long. V was clipped by 3 bases and J by 0 bases, with 12 bases between them. Germline CDR1 SEHNR, CDR2 FQNEAQ (reference sequence). In DNA form, the CDR3 reads TGTGCCAGCAGCTTGCGAGGGACGACCTCTGGAAACACCATATATTTT. It yields the protein CASSLRGTTSGNTIYF.

The rearrangement uses TRBV27 and TRBJ2-7; 8 nucleotides match TRBD2. The junction had 4 bases not matched to a gene; V was cut back by 8 bases and J by 7 bases. Germline-derived CDR1 and CDR2 are MNHEY and SMNVEV (reference sequence). CDR3 length: 11 amino acids. The CDR3 sequence is CASRAGGEQYF. For the CDR3, the DNA is TGTGCCAGCCGGGCGGGGGGAGAGCAGTACTTC.

V is TRBV18 and J is TRBJ1-1; D call uncertain. The CDR3 runs to 14 residues. Trimming shortened V by 5 bases and J by 3 bases, and 13 bases separated the two germline ends. CDR1 and CDR2 (germline): KGHSH, LQKENI. CDR3 in amino acids: CASSTRARDTEAFF. CDR3 nucleotides: TGTGCCAGCTCAACCCGGGCCAGAGACACTGAAGCTTTCTTT.

As DNA, the CDR3 is TGTGCCAGCAGTTCCGGGACTCCACGTTCGAATGAGCAGTTCTTC. Translation gives CASSSGTPRSNEQFF. The chain combines TRBV7-3 with TRBJ2-1, with D possibly TRBD2 on 6 matching bases. V shed 6 bases and J shed 7 bases, with 19 bases lying between them. The CDR3 is 15 residues long. CDR1 is SGHTA and CDR2 is FQGTGA in the germline V gene.

The chain is built from TRBV6-5 and TRBJ2-2; D ambiguous. This CDR3 comprises 14 residues. V was pared by 5 bases and J by 3 bases, with 10 bases between. The germline gives CDR1 MNHEY, CDR2 SVGAGI. The CDR3 DNA sequence: TGTGCCAGCAGTCTACAGAGATACACCGGGGAGCTGTTTTTT. Its protein is CASSLQRYTGELFF.

The rearrangement joins TRBV2 to TRBJ2-3, with D uncertain. The CDR3 is made up of 16 amino acids. Germline values: CDR1 SNHLY, CDR2 FYNNEI. The V and J ends lost 8 bases and 2 bases respectively, with 20 bases between them. The CDR3 spells CASSTSIATITDTQYF. CDR3 nucleotide sequence: TGTGCCAGCTCTACTTCGATAGCAACCATCACAGATACGCAGTATTTT.

The rearrangement joins TRBV2 to TRBJ1-3; D is possibly TRBD1 (6 bases). Germline CDR1 is SNHLY and CDR2 is FYNNEI. V shed 4 bases and J shed 0 bases, with 16 bases lying between them. The CDR3 runs 17 residues. CDR3 sequence (DNA): TGTGCCAGCAGTGTGATGCAGGGGATCTTCTCTGGAAACACCATATATTTT. The encoded protein is CASSVMQGIFSGNTIYF.

J is TRBJ2-3 and V is TRBV2; 11 nucleotides align to TRBD1. CDR3 length equals 14 residues. The V gene end was trimmed by 4 bases and the J gene end by 8 bases; junction bases not matched to a gene: 5. The germline gives CDR1 SNHLY, CDR2 FYNNEI. DNA for the CDR3: TGTGCCAGCAGTGGGGACAGGGGGATCGCTACGCAGTATTTT. The encoded protein is CASSGDRGIATQYF.

The gene calls are TRBV6-6 and TRBJ2-7; TRBD1 is a possible D gene (6 bases). The ends were cut back, 2 bases at V and 4 bases at J, with 9 bases in the middle. The CDR3 contains 13 residues. CDR1 MNHNY and CDR2 SVGAGI come from the germline V gene (reference sequence). The DNA for the CDR3 is TGTGCCAGCAGTTACGGAAGGGGGTACGAGCAGTACTTC. Translating it yields CASSYGRGYEQYF.

Details on this clone: Distinct nucleotide sequences in the sample also encode this CDR3. This chain links TRBV5-1 with TRBJ2-2; a weak D match, TRBD2 (7 bases). Germline V gene sequence: CDR1 SGHRS, CDR2 YFSETQ. The CDR3 totals 15 residues. Trimming removed 1 base at V and 5 bases at J, with 12 bases between. The CDR3 bases are TGCGCCAGCAGCTTGACAGGGCGGGAGACCGGGGAGCTGTTTTTT. Protein product: CASSLTGRETGELFF.

This clone was counted between two and nine times. The V call is TRBV5-1, the J call TRBJ1-5; no reliable D call. The CDR3 totals 14 residues. Germline lookup yields CDR1 SGHRS and CDR2 YFSETQ. With 0 bases removed from V and 8 bases from J, the gap between germline ends came to 12 bases. The CDR3: CASSLESGAEPQHF. CDR3 in DNA: TGCGCCAGCAGCTTGGAATCGGGCGCGGAGCCCCAGCATTTT.

This clone turned up a few times. This chain links TRBV19 with TRBJ1-1, with D maybe TRBD1 (6 bases). The ends were cut back, 7 bases at V and 2 bases at J, with 20 bases in the middle. Germline CDR1 is LNHDA and CDR2 is SQIVND (reference sequence). This CDR3 comprises 16 residues. In nucleotides, the CDR3 is TGTGCCAGTAATGGGGGTGGGAGGGGGACTAACACTGAAGCTTTCTTT. Translating gives CASNGGGRGTNTEAFF. The full variable domain, its missing parts supplied by reference TRBV19 and TRBJ1-1, is DGGITQSPKYLFRKEGQNVTLSCEQNLNHDAMYWYRQDPGQGLRLIYYSQIVNDFQKGDIAEGYSVSREKKESFPLTVTSAQKNPTAFYLCASNGGGRGTNTEAFFGQGTRLTVV.

V gene TRBV5-1 combines with J gene TRBJ2-1; D not resolved. CDR1 is SGHRS, CDR2 YFSETQ, per germline. The CDR3 spans 16 residues. The germline V and J ends were trimmed by 4 bases and 5 bases, with 19 bases remaining between them. Here the CDR3 DNA reads TGCGCCAGCAGCCCCATCGACCCCCGAATCGACAATGAGCAGTTCTTC. Its protein product is CASSPIDPRIDNEQFF. The whole variable domain, filled in from reference TRBV5-1 and TRBJ2-1, reads KAGVTQTPRYLIKTRGQQVTLSCSPISGHRSVSWYQQTPGQGLQFLFEYFSETQRNKGNFPGRFSGRQFSNSRSEMNVSTLELGDSALYLCASSPIDPRIDNEQFFGPGTRLTVL.

This chain connects TRBV7-3 to TRBJ2-3; no definite D call. From germline, CDR1 is SGHTA and CDR2 FQGTGA. The CDR3 has 13 amino acids. Between the trimmed V and J ends, which lost 3 bases and 1 base, there was a span of 5 bases. The DNA for the CDR3 is TGTGCCAGCAGCTTTGACGGCACAGATACGCAGTATTTT. It specifies CASSFDGTDTQYF.

This clone has only one observation. V and J are TRBV19 and TRBJ1-2, with D possibly TRBD1 on 5 matching bases. Germline assignment: CDR1 LNHDA and CDR2 SQIVND (reference sequence). Trimming left V 5 bases short and J 6 bases short, with 16 bases between. This CDR3 contains 14 residues. This CDR3 is CASSGRRGWDGYTF. In DNA form, the CDR3 reads TGTGCCAGTAGTGGCCGGCGGGGGTGGGATGGCTACACCTTC.

The J gene is TRBJ2-3, the V gene TRBV9; a possible D gene is TRBD2 (5 bases). V lost 0 bases and J 9 bases, leaving 11 bases between the germline ends. The germline gives CDR1 SGDLS, CDR2 YYNGEE. This CDR3 contains 13 residues. CDR3 loop: CASSVASSNTQYF. CDR3 coding DNA: TGTGCCAGCAGCGTAGCTAGCTCGAACACGCAGTATTTT.

The chain carries TRBV6-5 and TRBJ2-5; D not certain. Per the germline V gene, CDR1 is MNHEY and CDR2 is SVGAGI. V was trimmed by 1 base and J by 5 bases, leaving 14 bases between them. The CDR3 is 15 amino acids. In nucleotides, the CDR3 is TGTGCCAGCAGTTACTTAGGCAGGAGTGGGGAGACCCAGTACTTC. Translated, it gives CASSYLGRSGETQYF.

This clone was recorded once. CDR3 bases: TGCGCCAGCAGCAGGGGGCGAGAGACCCAGTACTTC. It codes for CASSRGRETQYF. This rearrangement joins TRBV5-1 to TRBJ2-5, with 7 bases fitting TRBD1. CDR1 is SGHRS and CDR2 is YFSETQ in the germline V gene. V shed 4 bases and J 4 bases; nucleotides not matched to a gene: 1. The CDR3 consists of 12 residues.

This clone was seen once. The chain links TRBV10-2 to TRBJ2-5, with 11 bases that match TRBD2. The trim removed 10 bases at V and 1 base at J, leaving 5 bases unmatched. There are 14 residues in the CDR3. The germline gives CDR1 WSHSY, CDR2 SAAADI. The CDR3 nucleotides are TGCGCCATCCGGACTAGCGGGCGCCAAGAGACCCAGTACTTC. Its protein product is CAIRTSGRQETQYF.

The CDR3 region is CASSLGRDQPQHF. The CDR3, as DNA: TGTGCCAGCAGCTTGGGCAGGGACCAGCCCCAGCATTTT. The chain carries TRBV7-2 and TRBJ1-5; D is possibly TRBD1 (5 bases). There are 13 residues in the CDR3. Trimming removed 3 bases at V and 7 bases at J, with 10 bases between. Germline V lookup: CDR1 SGHTA, CDR2 FQGNSA.